A single sample gave rise to the 30 T cell receptor beta chains below, sequenced in a study of T cell responses to AZD1222 COVID-19 vaccine. Clones were read by immunoSEQ multiplex PCR, and TCRdb kept only the in-frame ones, dropping some. The repertoire holds more than 75,000 clones, with approximately 90% as singletons. The sample was peripheral blood, taken on day 0 of AZD1222 vaccination. These receptors all stem from an adult in good health.

V usage is TRBV13 and J usage is TRBJ1-2; maybe TRBD1 (6 bases). CDR1 PRHDT and CDR2 FYEKMQ come from the germline V gene (reference sequence). The germline V and J ends were trimmed by 5 bases and 6 bases, with 19 bases remaining between them. The CDR3 has 15 residues. CDR3 loop: CASSPNRDRLDGYTF. The CDR3 DNA is TGTGCCAGCAGCCCGAACAGGGATAGGCTGGATGGCTACACCTTC.

The chain joins TRBV7-8 to TRBJ1-1; 10 bases are a match to TRBD1. This CDR3 has 16 residues. Losses at the gene ends were 6 bases for V and 4 bases for J; bases not matched to a gene: 11. Looked up from germline, CDR1 is SGHVS and CDR2 is FQNEAQ. In nucleotides, the CDR3 is TGTGCCAGCAGACGGGACAGGGGTGGTTTGGGCACTGAAGCTTTCTTT. Protein product: CASRRDRGGLGTEAFF.

The chain has TRBV6-5 and TRBJ1-5, with D perhaps matching TRBD1 (5 bases). Trimming removed 2 bases at V and 1 base at J, with 12 bases between. The CDR3 is 16 amino acids. Germline CDR1 is MNHEY and CDR2 is SVGAGI. The CDR3 coding sequence is TGTGCCAGCAGTTACCCTCCAGGGACGAGCAATCAGCCCCAGCATTTT. It encodes CASSYPPGTSNQPQHF.

The V gene is TRBV18, the J gene TRBJ1-3, with TRBD1 as a possible D gene (5 bases). Deletions cut 2 bases from V and 1 base from J, with 12 bases between. Germline CDR1 KGHSH, CDR2 LQKENI. This CDR3 comprises 16 residues. Here the CDR3 reads CASSPSTGGSGNTIYF. CDR3 DNA: TGTGCCAGCTCACCATCGACCGGGGGGTCTGGAAACACCATATATTTT.

V gene TRBV11-3 combines with J gene TRBJ2-2, with TRBD2 matching 10 bases. The germline V gene has CDR1 SGHNT and CDR2 YENEEA. With 5 bases clipped from V and 7 bases from J, the junction kept 10 bases outside the gene matches. This CDR3 spans 16 amino acids. CDR3 DNA sequence: TGTGCCAGCAGCCCCCGTACTAGCGGGGATGGCGGGGAGCTGTTTTTT. It specifies CASSPRTSGDGGELFF.

The chain joins TRBV21-1 to TRBJ2-3. TRBV21-1 is noted as a pseudogene. This CDR3 spans 14 amino acids. The chain's CDR3 is CASSKGLGSDTQYF. In nucleotides, the CDR3 is TGTGCCAGCAGCAAAGGTTTAGGGTCAGATACGCAGTATTTT.

The chain carries TRBV3-1 (or the pseudogene TRBV3-2) and TRBJ2-4; D assignment may be TRBD1 or TRBD2 (5 bases each). CDR1 is LGHDT and CDR2 is YNNKEL in the germline V gene (reference sequence). V lost 4 bases, J lost 6 bases, and 16 bases lay in between. The CDR3 is 15 residues long. DNA for the CDR3: TGTGCCAGCAGCCCCATTTATGCAGGGAGAAACATTCAGTACTTC. Its translation is CASSPIYAGRNIQYF.

The chain's CDR3 is CASSVRAHGNQPQHF. CDR3 DNA: TGTGCCAGCAGTGTTCGGGCGCACGGCAATCAGCCCCAGCATTTT. V usage is TRBV2 and J usage is TRBJ1-5; D is uncertain. Germline-derived CDR1 and CDR2 are SNHLY and FYNNEI. This CDR3 contains 15 residues. V lost 4 bases and J lost 2, with 12 bases in between.

This sequence joins TRBV30 and TRBJ2-4; tentatively, D is TRBD2 (6 bases). This CDR3 comprises 14 residues. Trimming took off 2 bases at V and 2 bases at J, with 10 bases between the two ends. Germline V gene sequence: CDR1 GTSNPN, CDR2 SVGIG (reference sequence). The CDR3 is CAWSYRGTKNIQYF. The CDR3, as DNA: TGTGCCTGGAGTTATCGGGGGACCAAAAACATTCAGTACTTC.

The rearrangement uses TRBV6-1 and TRBJ1-2; perhaps TRBD1 as D (5 bases). The V gene lost 2 bases and the J gene lost 3 bases, with 16 bases spanning the gap. Germline lookup yields CDR1 MNHNS and CDR2 SASEGT. The length of the CDR3 is 16 residues. The DNA of the CDR3 is TGTGCCAGCAGTGAACGAGGGGAAAATGCCCACTATGGCTACACCTTC. Amino acids: CASSERGENAHYGYTF.

V usage is TRBV5-1 and J usage is TRBJ1-3; TRBD1 might be the D (5 bases). The CDR3 sequence is 16 residues long. Germline V gene sequence: CDR1 SGHRS, CDR2 YFSETQ. The ends were cut back, 4 bases at V and 4 bases at J, with 18 bases in the middle. The CDR3 sequence is CASSRGSGTSGNTIYF. The CDR3 region has the DNA TGCGCCAGCAGCCGGGGGTCGGGGACCTCCGGAAACACCATATATTTT.

The chain recombines TRBV9 with TRBJ2-3; TRBD1 matches at 7 bases. V trimming: 0 bases; J trimming: 0 bases; junction bases outside the gene matches: 4. CDR1 is SGDLS, CDR2 YYNGEE, per germline. The CDR3 has 16 amino acids. CDR3 DNA sequence: TGTGCCAGCAGCGTAGGGGACAGAACTAGCACAGATACGCAGTATTTT. This encodes CASSVGDRTSTDTQYF.

The chain employs TRBV5-4 and TRBJ2-3; perhaps TRBD1 as D (5 bases). V dropped 0 bases and J dropped 0 bases, with 8 bases sitting between them. Germline CDR1 is SGHNT and CDR2 is YYREEE (reference sequence). The CDR3 contains 15 residues. CDR3 loop: CASSLGGTSTDTQYF. The DNA for the CDR3 is TGTGCCAGCAGCTTGGGGGGCACTAGCACAGATACGCAGTATTTT.

The chain joins TRBV28 to TRBJ2-3; 8 bases line up with TRBD2. CDR1 and CDR2 (germline): MDHEN, SYDVKM. This CDR3 comprises 15 residues. The ends lost 5 bases at V and 3 bases at J; junction bases unmatched: 7. The CDR3 nucleotides read TGTGCCAGCAGTGCTCGGGGGGGGCCGACAGATACGCAGTATTTT. Protein sequence: CASSARGGPTDTQYF.

The chain is built from TRBV19 and TRBJ1-1, with TRBD1 as a possible D gene (5 bases). The CDR3 is 14 amino acids. Germline CDR1 and CDR2: LNHDA and SQIVND (reference sequence). V lost 6 bases, J lost 8 bases, and 19 bases lay in between. This CDR3 reads CASRDIGGGSEAFF. CDR3 DNA: TGTGCCAGTAGGGACATCGGGGGAGGTTCGGAAGCTTTCTTT.

V and J are TRBV9 and TRBJ1-2; 7 nucleotides line up with TRBD1. The CDR3 runs to 14 residues. V lost 4 bases, J lost 0 bases, and 3 bases stayed unmatched. Germline assignment: CDR1 SGDLS and CDR2 YYNGEE. The CDR3 protein is CASSPGQPNYGYTF. As DNA, the CDR3 is TGTGCCAGCAGCCCGGGACAGCCTAACTATGGCTACACCTTC.

The chain is built from TRBV3-1 (or the pseudogene TRBV3-2) and TRBJ2-1; TRBD2 agrees at 11 bases. Germline CDR1 is LGHDT and CDR2 is YNNKEL (reference sequence). CDR3 length: 15 residues. The junction had 5 bases not matched to a gene; V was cut back by 6 bases and J by 4 bases. DNA for the CDR3: TGTGCCAGCAGACCTAGCGGGGGGTCGTACAATGAGCAGTTCTTC. Protein product: CASRPSGGSYNEQFF.

The chain is built from TRBV4-1 and TRBJ2-2; D is ambiguous. V was cut by 0 bases and J by 5 bases, with 10 bases left in between. This CDR3 region has 15 residues. Germline lookup yields CDR1 MGHRA and CDR2 YSYEKL. The chain's CDR3 is CASSQDGWGTGELFF. The CDR3 DNA reads TGCGCCAGCAGCCAAGATGGGTGGGGTACCGGGGAGCTGTTTTTT.

V and J are TRBV28 and TRBJ1-2, with D perhaps TRBD1 (5 bases). CDR3 length equals 16 residues. V dropped 6 bases and J dropped 6 bases, with 23 bases sitting between them. Germline V gene lookup returns CDR1 MDHEN and CDR2 SYDVKM. The CDR3 nucleotides read TGTGCCAGCAGATACCCCCTTGGGACGTCGTCTCATGGCTACACCTTC. This sequence encodes CASRYPLGTSSHGYTF.

The chain links TRBV7-8 to TRBJ1-4; D remains ambiguous. Germline V gene lookup returns CDR1 SGHVS and CDR2 FQNEAQ. V lost 2 bases to trimming and J lost 3 bases, with 16 bases between them. The CDR3 is 17 amino acids. The CDR3 nucleotides are TGTGCCAGCAGCTTATCAAGGGTGCGGGGAGCTAATGAAAAACTGTTTTTT. This gives the protein CASSLSRVRGANEKLFF.

V and J are TRBV19 and TRBJ2-2; D ambiguous. The CDR3 is 14 amino acids. Per germline, CDR1 LNHDA and CDR2 SQIVND (reference sequence). Trimming removed 7 bases from V and 6 bases from J, with 15 bases in between. CDR3 nucleotides: TGTGCCAGTAAAAAACAAGCCCTAGCCGGGGAGCTGTTTTTT. Protein product: CASKKQALAGELFF.

This chain's CDR3 is CSASSYGYTF. The DNA for the CDR3 is TGCAGCGCGAGTTCTTATGGCTACACCTTC. The chain has TRBV29-1 and TRBJ1-2; D is unresolved. CDR1 and CDR2 (germline): SQVTM, ANQGSEA. CDR3 length equals 10 residues. The V and J ends lost 7 bases and 5 bases respectively, with 8 bases between them.

As for this clone: Other DNA sequences of this sample code for an identical CDR3. The chain couples TRBV19 to TRBJ2-5; 7 bases fit TRBD2. This CDR3 comprises 14 residues. With 5 bases clipped from V and 2 bases from J, the junction kept 5 bases outside the gene matches. Germline assignment: CDR1 LNHDA and CDR2 SQIVND (reference sequence). CDR3 DNA: TGTGCCAGTAGTGGGGGAGCGGGGCAAGAGACCCAGTACTTC. This sequence encodes CASSGGAGQETQYF.

The chain is built from TRBV4-2 and TRBJ1-5; unclear D gene. Trimming removed 1 base from V and 6 bases from J, with 7 bases in between. This CDR3 has 13 residues. CDR1 is LGHNA, CDR2 YNFKEQ, per germline. The CDR3 DNA follows: TGTGCCAGCAGCCAAGGGGGAACTCAGCCCCAGCATTTT. Its protein is CASSQGGTQPQHF.

The gene calls are TRBV5-4 and TRBJ2-5; 7 bases fit TRBD1. The trim removed 4 bases at V and 5 bases at J, leaving 5 bases unmatched. Germline CDR1 SGHNT, CDR2 YYREEE (reference sequence). This CDR3 contains 13 residues. CDR3 nucleotides: TGTGCCAGCAGCGGACAGGTAAGGGAGACCCAGTACTTC. It yields the protein CASSGQVRETQYF.

The chain is built from TRBV27 and TRBJ2-2, with TRBD2 identical over 11 bases. Germline values: CDR1 MNHEY, CDR2 SMNVEV (reference sequence). After removal of 6 bases from V and 1 base from J, the junction contained 1 base not matched to a gene. This CDR3 is built from 15 residues. CDR3 residues: CASRGLAGNTGELFF. The CDR3 nucleotides are TGTGCCAGCAGAGGACTAGCGGGGAACACCGGGGAGCTGTTTTTT.

This chain links TRBV7-2 with TRBJ2-7; perhaps TRBD2 as D (6 bases). The V gene lost 5 bases and the J gene lost 3 bases, with 26 bases spanning the gap. CDR1 and CDR2 from the germline V gene are SGHTA and FQGNSA. The CDR3 extends over 18 amino acids. The CDR3 DNA sequence: TGTGCCAGCAGCCTTACAACCCCGGGGAGGCTCGGGATCTACGAGCAGTACTTC. Translated, it gives CASSLTTPGRLGIYEQYF.

The chain carries TRBV4-3 and TRBJ1-5; D remains ambiguous. Germline CDR1 LGHNA, CDR2 YSLEER. The CDR3 extends over 15 amino acids. V was clipped by 1 base and J by 2 bases, with 9 bases between them. The CDR3 reads CASSQVGGGNQPQHF. In DNA, the CDR3 is TGCGCCAGCAGCCAAGTGGGCGGGGGCAATCAGCCCCAGCATTTT.

There are a few counts of this clone. The chain links TRBV30 to TRBJ1-5; D gene ambiguous. Germline assignment: CDR1 GTSNPN and CDR2 SVGIG (reference sequence). This CDR3 has 13 residues. Trimming stripped 2 bases from V and 7 bases from J, with 12 bases between. CDR3 loop: CAWSIGNEQPQHF. For the CDR3, the DNA is TGTGCCTGGAGTATCGGTAACGAACAGCCCCAGCATTTT.

The V call is TRBV9, the J call TRBJ2-1, with D uncertain. The V and J ends lost 0 bases and 0 bases respectively, with 10 bases between them. Per the germline V gene, CDR1 is SGDLS and CDR2 is YYNGEE. CDR3 length: 16 amino acids. CDR3 nucleotide sequence: TGTGCCAGCAGCGTAGCCGCCCCCGTCTCCTACAATGAGCAGTTCTTC. This gives the protein CASSVAAPVSYNEQFF.